This T cell receptor beta chain was identified during a study of HIV-infected patients and healthy controls. General study points: The authors saw processing only sixteen HIV-infected individuals as a major limitation on generality.

This clonotype was found many times. The antigen remains unidentified. All unsorted peripheral T cells were captured because whole blood was used without fractionation. Nine to ten uninfected healthy donors were sampled as controls, four sampled twice about three months apart. The CDR3 covers 16 residues. V lost 0 bases to trimming and J lost 8 bases, with 19 bases between them. Germline loops: CDR1 LGHDT, CDR2 YNNKEL (reference sequence). Alpha and beta constant-region primers primed reverse transcription of approximately 500 ng RNA. Alpha and beta chain libraries were made separately by chain-specific third strand synthesis with multiplexing indices. One entry per CDR3 protein, called by TCRdb with MiXCR from the 5' RACE reads. The sample has some 20,000 distinct CDR3 sequences, 12% seen once.

The source material was blood. The receptor's source is an adult in good health. This chain uses TRBV3-1 with TRBJ1-2; the D is unclear. CDR3 sequence reads: CASSQDFVAENSGYTF. Written as DNA, the CDR3 is TGTGCCAGCAGCCAAGATTTCGTGGCCGAGAACTCCGGCTACACCTTC. The full variable domain, rest sourced from reference TRBV3-1 and TRBJ1-2, is DTAVSQTPKYLVTQMGNDKSIKCEQNLGHDTMYWYKQDSKKFLKIMFSYNNKELIINETVPNRFSPKSPDKAHLNLHINSLELGDSAVYFCASSQDFVAENSGYTFGSGTRLTVV.